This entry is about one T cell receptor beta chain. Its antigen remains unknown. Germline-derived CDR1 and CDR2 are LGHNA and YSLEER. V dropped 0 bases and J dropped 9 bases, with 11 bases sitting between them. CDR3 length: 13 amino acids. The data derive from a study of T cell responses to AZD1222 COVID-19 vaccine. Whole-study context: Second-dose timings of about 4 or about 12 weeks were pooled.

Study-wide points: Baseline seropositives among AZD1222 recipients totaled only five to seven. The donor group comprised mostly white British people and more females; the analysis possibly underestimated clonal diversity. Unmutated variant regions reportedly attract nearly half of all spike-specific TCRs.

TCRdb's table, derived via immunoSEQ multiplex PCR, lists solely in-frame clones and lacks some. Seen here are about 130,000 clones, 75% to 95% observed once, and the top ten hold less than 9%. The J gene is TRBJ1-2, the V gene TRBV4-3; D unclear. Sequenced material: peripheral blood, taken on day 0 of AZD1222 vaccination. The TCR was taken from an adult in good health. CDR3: CASSQDGRKRYTF. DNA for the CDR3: TGCGCCAGCAGCCAAGATGGCAGGAAGCGCTACACCTTC.